One and the same sample provided the 25 T cell receptor beta chains below, sequenced in a study of cytomegalovirus exposure and HLA in healthy donors. The PCR contained 60 Vbeta and 13 Jbeta primers. The protocol was immunoSEQ multiplex PCR, while the TCRdb copy is restricted to in-frame clones and leaves out a portion. The sample yields about 230,000 clones, 70% to 90% seen once. The sequenced material came from PBMCs. The receptors here all came from a human donor in good health.

The J gene is TRBJ1-1, the V gene TRBV10-3; D is possibly TRBD1 (5 bases). Per germline, CDR1 ENHRY and CDR2 SYGVKD. V was shortened by 6 bases and J by 2 bases, with 16 bases between the two germline ends. The CDR3 totals 15 residues. The CDR3 coding sequence is TGTGCCATCAGGAGGCACTTGGGGGGAAACACTGAAGCTTTCTTT. It yields the protein CAIRRHLGGNTEAFF.

This clone was seen more than once but under ten times. The rearrangement joins TRBV7-9 to TRBJ2-1; 12 nucleotides agree with TRBD2. CDR3 length: 16 amino acids. V trimming: 5 bases; J trimming: 10 bases; junction bases outside the gene matches: 12. The germline CDR1 and CDR2 sequences are SEHNR and FQNEAQ (reference sequence). CDR3 nucleotides: TGTGCCAGCAGCACCCTAGCGGGAGGGCCTATGGAGGAGCAGTTCTTC. This sequence encodes CASSTLAGGPMEEQFF.

About this clone: The same CDR3 can be traced to other DNA sequences in this sample. This chain uses TRBV19 with TRBJ2-1; 11 bases match TRBD1. The germline V gene has CDR1 LNHDA and CDR2 SQIVND (reference sequence). J was trimmed by 8 bases and V by 5 bases; bases with no gene match: 5. This CDR3 is built from 14 residues. CDR3 residues: CASSPGQGVYEQFF. The CDR3 nucleotides are TGTGCCAGTAGTCCGGGACAGGGGGTCTATGAGCAGTTCTTC.

As concerns this clone: One junction end disagrees with the germline gene, perhaps due to a read error. The chain has TRBV7-7 and TRBJ2-5; D ambiguous. In germline, CDR1 is SSHAT, CDR2 FNYEAQ (reference sequence). The CDR3 consists of 12 residues. In nucleotides, the CDR3 is TGTGCTAGCAGCTTAGATCGGGAGACCCAGTACTTC. Encoded protein: CASSLDRETQYF.

The chain has TRBV2 and TRBJ2-7, with TRBD2 matching over 8 bases. Germline V lookup: CDR1 SNHLY, CDR2 FYNNEI. The CDR3 has 14 residues. Trimming at V came to 3 bases and at J to 4 bases, leaving 5 bases not matched to a gene. The CDR3 region has the DNA TGTGCCAGCAGTGACGGGGGGGCGAGTTACGAGCAGTACTTC. Translating it yields CASSDGGASYEQYF.

The rearrangement uses TRBV19 and TRBJ2-2; the D is unclear. The CDR3 has 16 residues. With 1 base removed from V and 0 bases from J, the gap between germline ends came to 9 bases. CDR1 and CDR2 (germline): LNHDA, SQIVND (reference sequence). The CDR3 loop reads CASSIGYTANTGELFF. DNA for the CDR3: TGTGCCAGTAGTATAGGCTATACGGCGAACACCGGGGAGCTGTTTTTT.

This rearrangement joins TRBV5-1 to TRBJ1-6, with 7 bases identical to TRBD1. Per the germline V gene, CDR1 is SGHRS and CDR2 is YFSETQ. The CDR3 totals 14 residues. Germline trimming cut 2 bases from V and 5 bases from J; bases unmatched to any gene: 1. The CDR3 nucleotides read TGCGCCAGCAGCTTTGGACAGGATAATTCACCCCTCCACTTT. This codes for CASSFGQDNSPLHF.

The rearrangement uses TRBV2 and TRBJ2-7; maybe TRBD1 (6 bases). The CDR3 is 12 amino acids. Germline-derived CDR1 and CDR2 are SNHLY and FYNNEI. V was cut by 5 bases and J by 6 bases, with 11 bases left in between. CDR3 region: CASSPGVREQYF. CDR3 in DNA: TGTGCCAGCAGTCCAGGGGTACGCGAGCAGTACTTC.

Written as DNA, the CDR3 is TGTGCCAGCAGTGAAGGCGCGGATTACAATGAGCAGTTCTTC. Translating gives CASSEGADYNEQFF. The chain has TRBV2 and TRBJ2-1, with D uncertain. The CDR3 is 14 residues long. Germline loops: CDR1 SNHLY, CDR2 FYNNEI. The V gene lost 1 base and the J gene lost 4 bases, with 8 bases spanning the gap.

V usage is TRBV7-6 and J usage is TRBJ2-1, with 13 bases aligning to TRBD2. CDR3 length equals 17 residues. V lost 5 bases and J lost 5; bases outside the gene matches: 9. Germline V lookup: CDR1 SGHVS, CDR2 FNYEAQ. CDR3 sequence (DNA): TGTGCCAGCAGCCGAATGCTGACTAGCGGGGGGAACAATGAGCAGTTCTTC. This sequence encodes CASSRMLTSGGNNEQFF.

The V call is TRBV9, the J call TRBJ2-3, with 10 bases lining up with TRBD2. Germline CDR1 SGDLS, CDR2 YYNGEE. The CDR3 sequence is 18 residues long. V was pared by 0 bases and J by 0 bases, with 7 bases of the junction left unmatched. The CDR3 here is CASSVDELAGSSTDTQYF. In nucleotides, the CDR3 is TGTGCCAGCAGCGTAGATGAACTAGCGGGATCTAGCACAGATACGCAGTATTTT.

The rearrangement uses TRBV5-1 and TRBJ2-7, with D perhaps matching TRBD2 (6 bases). Germline-derived CDR1 and CDR2 are SGHRS and YFSETQ. The CDR3 extends over 17 amino acids. Trimming removed 0 bases from V and 5 bases from J, with 21 bases in between. The CDR3 loop is CASSLVLAGQGGDEQYF. DNA for the CDR3: TGCGCCAGCAGCTTGGTTTTGGCTGGGCAGGGAGGCGACGAGCAGTACTTC.

This chain connects TRBV4-3 to TRBJ1-2; D is ambiguous. CDR3 length equals 15 residues. Germline V gene lookup returns CDR1 LGHNA and CDR2 YSLEER. V was trimmed by 1 base and J by 2 bases, leaving 11 bases between them. The CDR3 reads CASSQGVAANYGYTF. CDR3 in DNA: TGCGCCAGCAGCCAAGGCGTAGCGGCAAACTATGGCTACACCTTC.

The J gene is TRBJ2-2, the V gene TRBV29-1, with a tentative D call TRBD1 (5 bases). V lost 0 bases and J 0 bases, leaving 11 bases between the germline ends. This CDR3 contains 16 residues. The germline gives CDR1 SQVTM, CDR2 ANQGSEA. CDR3 in amino acids: CSVEEGQGPNTGELFF. In DNA, the CDR3 is TGCAGCGTTGAAGAAGGGCAGGGTCCGAACACCGGGGAGCTGTTTTTT.

This clone occurred once. This sequence joins TRBV4-3 and TRBJ1-2; D perhaps matches TRBD1 (6 bases). Between the trimmed V and J ends, which lost 0 bases and 0 bases, there was a span of 11 bases. The CDR3 runs to 16 residues. Germline-derived CDR1 and CDR2 are LGHNA and YSLEER. CDR3 sequence: CASSQDFRGANYGYTF. CDR3 DNA: TGCGCCAGCAGCCAAGATTTCAGGGGAGCTAACTATGGCTACACCTTC.

About this clone itself: One end of the junction is discordant with germline, which a read error may explain. This chain joins TRBV7-9 and TRBJ2-7; 8 bases match TRBD1. CDR3 length: 14 residues. CDR1 is SEHNR and CDR2 is FQNEAQ in the germline V gene (reference sequence). This CDR3 reads CSSSTQGGDYEQYF. For the CDR3, the DNA is TGTTCCAGCAGCACACAGGGGGGAGACTACGAGCAGTACTTC.

The J gene is TRBJ1-1, the V gene TRBV4-1; perhaps TRBD1 as D (5 bases). Trimming cost V 0 bases and J 3 bases, with 11 bases left between them. This CDR3 spans 15 amino acids. Germline V gene lookup returns CDR1 MGHRA and CDR2 YSYEKL. CDR3 sequence: CASSQEPMGHTEAFF. The CDR3 DNA is TGCGCCAGCAGCCAAGAACCCATGGGGCACACTGAAGCTTTCTTT.

CDR3 region: CASSLMGQNSPLHF. The CDR3 bases are TGTGCCAGCAGTTTAATGGGACAGAATTCACCCCTCCACTTT. The genes are TRBV27 and TRBJ1-6, with 7 nucleotides matching TRBD1. The CDR3 is 14 residues long. V trimming: 2 bases; J trimming: 7 bases; junction bases outside the gene matches: 2. Per the germline V gene, CDR1 is MNHEY and CDR2 is SMNVEV (reference sequence).

This clone was counted a few times. This chain joins TRBV10-3 and TRBJ1-4; TRBD1 matches at 8 bases. The junction had 6 bases not matched to a gene; V was cut back by 10 bases and J by 5 bases. The CDR3 extends over 13 amino acids. Germline values: CDR1 ENHRY, CDR2 SYGVKD. For the CDR3, the DNA is TGTGCCACGCGGGACAGGACAAATGAAAAACTGTTTTTT. This sequence encodes CATRDRTNEKLFF.

This clone was observed a single time. The rearrangement uses TRBV18 and TRBJ2-3, with a weak D call TRBD2 (6 bases). This CDR3 has 15 amino acids. V lost 6 bases, J lost 0 bases, and 13 bases lay in between. Looked up from germline, CDR1 is KGHSH and CDR2 is LQKENI. In DNA, the CDR3 is TGTGCCAGCTCTTCACCCGGGAGCAGCACAGATACGCAGTATTTT. It codes for CASSSPGSSTDTQYF.

V usage is TRBV7-2 and J usage is TRBJ2-7; weak D call: TRBD2 (6 bases). The V gene's germline CDR1 is SGHTA and CDR2 FQGNSA. V shed 1 base and J shed 2 bases, with 9 bases lying between them. CDR3 length: 14 amino acids. For the CDR3, the DNA is TGTGCCAGCAGCTTAGTCCCGGGGGCCTACGAGCAGTACTTC. Protein sequence: CASSLVPGAYEQYF.

This clone was detected a few times. The rearrangement links TRBV6-6 to TRBJ1-1, with unresolved D. The CDR3 loop spans 15 amino acids. Trimming took 6 bases from V and 3 from J, leaving 17 bases between them. Germline lookup yields CDR1 MNHNY and CDR2 SVGAGI (reference sequence). Written as DNA, the CDR3 is TGTGCCAGCAGAAACGAGATCCCCGAAGACACTGAAGCTTTCTTT. Translating gives CASRNEIPEDTEAFF.

The V call is TRBV7-2, the J call TRBJ2-1; unclear D gene. CDR1 and CDR2 from the germline V gene are SGHTA and FQGNSA. The CDR3 is 11 amino acids. Trimming took off 5 bases at V and 8 bases at J, with 7 bases between the two ends. Here the CDR3 reads CASSPLYEQFF. The CDR3 bases are TGTGCCAGCAGCCCCTTATATGAGCAGTTCTTC.

This chain connects TRBV18 to TRBJ2-2, with a possible D match to TRBD1 (6 bases). CDR3 length: 15 residues. V dropped 6 bases and J dropped 4 bases, with 15 bases sitting between them. Germline V CDR1 and CDR2: KGHSH, LQKENI. The CDR3: CASSQLGAPTGELFF. The CDR3 nucleotides read TGTGCCAGCTCCCAATTGGGGGCTCCCACCGGGGAGCTGTTTTTT.

The chain links TRBV28 to TRBJ2-2, with unresolved D. Trimming cost V 8 bases and J 7 bases, with 8 bases left between them. Germline V gene sequence: CDR1 MDHEN, CDR2 SYDVKM. The CDR3 extends over 11 amino acids. The CDR3 DNA follows: TGTGCCAGCGGTGGCAGCGGGGAGCTGTTTTTT. Its protein product is CASGGSGELFF.